What follows are 21 T cell receptor beta chains derived from one specimen sequenced in a study of blood T cells in healthy people across ages. Primers used in a second PCR of about 7 to 12 cycles were a sample-barcoded 5' primer and a J-beta primer mix. MiXCR, applied by TCRdb to the 5' RACE reads, yields one record per CDR3 protein. The data contain some 920,000 distinct CDR3 sequences, just over 50% of them seen just once; the ten biggest clones take up 20% to 25%. The sequenced sample consisted of blood. The receptor source for this set is a woman in her fifties or sixties in good health.

In this sample, this clonotype turned up a few times. V and J are TRBV6-6 and TRBJ2-7, with a tentative D call TRBD1 (5 bases). The V end was cut by 0 bases, the J end by 3 bases, with 9 bases between. The V gene's germline CDR1 is MNHNY and CDR2 SVGAGI (reference sequence). This CDR3 has 14 amino acids. CDR3 residues: CASSYSDSNYEQYF. DNA for the CDR3: TGTGCCAGCAGTTACTCCGACAGCAACTACGAGCAGTACTTC.

This sequence joins TRBV20-1 and TRBJ2-3; perhaps TRBD2 as D (6 bases). The CDR3 extends over 13 amino acids. Germline CDR1 is DFQATT and CDR2 is SNEGSKA (reference sequence). V lost 3 bases and J 0 bases, leaving 7 bases between the germline ends. CDR3 nucleotide sequence: TGCAGTGCTAGTCGGGGGAGCACAGATACGCAGTATTTT. This gives the protein CSASRGSTDTQYF.

CDR3 in amino acids: CASSPMVAGQYQETQYF. Written as DNA, the CDR3 is TGTGCCAGCAGCCCGATGGTAGCGGGACAGTACCAAGAGACCCAGTACTTC. The rearrangement uses TRBV4-2 and TRBJ2-5, with a tentative D call TRBD2 (8 bases). Germline values: CDR1 LGHNA, CDR2 YNFKEQ. CDR3 size: 17 residues. Deletions cut 4 bases from V and 0 bases from J, with 18 bases between.

This clonotype turned up a few times. The J gene is TRBJ2-3, the V gene TRBV5-1, with D possibly matching TRBD1 (5 bases). CDR1 SGHRS and CDR2 YFSETQ come from the germline V gene. The length of the CDR3 is 15 residues. Trimming removed 4 bases from V and 0 bases from J, with 12 bases in between. The CDR3 nucleotides read TGCGCCAGCAGCAATGGGGCGCACAGCACAGATACGCAGTATTTT. Its translation is CASSNGAHSTDTQYF.

At least ten counts were recorded for this clonotype. The chain links TRBV28 to TRBJ2-7; the match to TRBD2 covers 11 bases. Trimming removed 7 bases from V and 4 bases from J; junction bases left unmatched: 0. Germline CDR1 and CDR2: MDHEN and SYDVKM. This CDR3 has 12 amino acids. The CDR3 protein is CASTSGRYEQYF. DNA for the CDR3: TGTGCCAGCACTAGCGGGAGGTACGAGCAGTACTTC.

This chain uses TRBV2 with TRBJ2-1; no clear D. The CDR3 loop spans 13 amino acids. V dropped 8 bases and J dropped 9 bases, with 17 bases sitting between them. CDR1 SNHLY and CDR2 FYNNEI come from the germline V gene. CDR3 sequence reads: CASAPSRHGEQFF. The DNA of the CDR3 is TGTGCCAGCGCCCCTTCGAGGCACGGTGAGCAGTTCTTC.

This clonotype was seen a few times. The J gene is TRBJ2-5, the V gene TRBV29-1; D perhaps matches TRBD1 (6 bases). V shed 5 bases and J shed 3 bases, with 19 bases lying between them. Germline lookup yields CDR1 SQVTM and CDR2 ANQGSEA. There are 15 residues in the CDR3. The CDR3 loop reads CSVLDRRTLKETQYF. DNA for the CDR3: TGCAGCGTTTTAGACAGGCGAACTTTAAAAGAGACCCAGTACTTC.

This clonotype was detected only a few times. This chain uses TRBV12-3 or TRBV12-4 with TRBJ2-5; 8 bases map to TRBD2. The J call is uncertain, as TRBJ2-7 better fits the DNA end. The CDR3 is 14 residues long. As DNA, the CDR3 is TGTGCCAGCAGTTTAAGAAGTAGCGGGGACGAGCAGTACTTC. Its protein product is CASSLRSSGDEQYF.

The genes are TRBV7-2 and TRBJ2-7; weak D call: TRBD1 (6 bases). This CDR3 has 15 amino acids. Germline values: CDR1 SGHTA, CDR2 FQGNSA. V gave up 7 bases and J gave up 0 bases, with 16 bases separating them. CDR3 nucleotides: TGTGCCAGCACCCAGGGGATCTCTCGCTCCTACGAGCAGTACTTC. Translation gives CASTQGISRSYEQYF.

This clonotype appeared many times. The J gene is TRBJ2-1, the V gene TRBV2; TRBD2 matches 13 bases. Germline trimming cut 8 bases from V and 7 bases from J; bases unmatched to any gene: 8. The CDR3 consists of 15 residues. Per the germline V gene, CDR1 is SNHLY and CDR2 is FYNNEI. The CDR3 DNA reads as TGTGCCAGCGGCCTGGGACTAGCGGGAAATAATGAGCAGTTCTTC. This translates into CASGLGLAGNNEQFF.

The chain joins TRBV21-1 to TRBJ1-1; TRBD1 is the table's D call and was not checked against the DNA. TRBV21-1 is a recognized pseudogene. The CDR3 totals 15 residues. CDR3 loop: CASSTDRGPRTEAFF. CDR3 bases: TGTGCCAGCAGCACAGACAGGGGCCCGAGGACTGAAGCTTTCTTT.

This clonotype was detected a few times. The V call is TRBV14, the J call TRBJ1-2; a possible D gene is TRBD1 (5 bases). The CDR3 is made up of 14 amino acids. V was cut by 1 base and J by 7 bases, with 13 bases left in between. The germline V gene encodes CDR1 SGHDN and CDR2 FVKESK. CDR3: CASSQAFRGGGYTF. CDR3 DNA: TGTGCCAGCAGCCAAGCGTTCCGCGGGGGTGGCTACACCTTC.

The rearrangement links TRBV30 to TRBJ2-1, with D perhaps matching TRBD1 or TRBD2 (5 bases each). The CDR3 is made up of 13 amino acids. The germline V and J ends were trimmed by 0 bases and 7 bases, with 10 bases remaining between them. Germline values: CDR1 GTSNPN, CDR2 SVGIG (reference sequence). This CDR3 is CAWSVLEGNEQFF. CDR3 bases: TGTGCCTGGAGTGTACTAGAGGGGAATGAGCAGTTCTTC.

V gene TRBV5-1 combines with J gene TRBJ2-4; D is unresolved. The CDR3 contains 17 residues. Germline values: CDR1 SGHRS, CDR2 YFSETQ. V lost 3 bases and J 0 bases, leaving 16 bases between the germline ends. CDR3 in DNA: TGCGCCAGCAGCTGGACCCTAGGCCCGTTAGCCAAAAACATTCAGTACTTC. Translating it yields CASSWTLGPLAKNIQYF. The full variable domain, rest sourced from reference TRBV5-1 and TRBJ2-4, is KAGVTQTPRYLIKTRGQQVTLSCSPISGHRSVSWYQQTPGQGLQFLFEYFSETQRNKGNFPGRFSGRQFSNSRSEMNVSTLELGDSALYLCASSWTLGPLAKNIQYFGAGTRLSVL.

The table lists this clonotype with a few counts. V and J are TRBV12-3 or TRBV12-4 and TRBJ2-7, with TRBD2 matching 9 bases. The end of the DNA fits TRBJ2-5 better, so the J call may be wrong. CDR3 length equals 13 residues. The CDR3 nucleotides read TGTGCCAGCAGACTAGCGGGTATAGAGACCCAGTACTTC. This translates into CASRLAGIETQYF.

This chain uses TRBV9 with TRBJ2-7; 8 bases align to TRBD1. The CDR3 totals 21 residues. V shed 0 bases, J shed 4 bases, and the junction held 24 bases outside the gene matches. Germline V gives CDR1 SGDLS, CDR2 YYNGEE. The CDR3 coding sequence is TGTGCCAGCAGCGTAGGAGCTGCTAGGGGTAGATCGACAGGGGCACAGTACGAGCAGTACTTC. This sequence encodes CASSVGAARGRSTGAQYEQYF.

This clonotype was picked up a small number of times. V and J are TRBV20-1 and TRBJ2-7; possibly TRBD2 for D (6 bases). Deletions cut 1 base from V and 5 bases from J, with 18 bases between. CDR3 length: 15 amino acids. Per the germline V gene, CDR1 is DFQATT and CDR2 is SNEGSKA (reference sequence). The CDR3 spells CSARVLAGSIHEQYF. CDR3 DNA sequence: TGCAGTGCTAGAGTCTTGGCCGGGAGTATCCACGAGCAGTACTTC.

V and J are TRBV27 and TRBJ2-4, with no clear D. Gene TRBJ2-7 matches the end of the DNA better, so the J call may be wrong. In germline, CDR1 is MNHEY, CDR2 SMNVEV (reference sequence). This CDR3 comprises 13 residues. CDR3 sequence: CASSLYSGPEQYF. The CDR3, as DNA: TGTGCCAGCAGTTTATATAGTGGACCCGAGCAGTACTTC.

This clonotype showed up just a few times. This chain joins TRBV10-3 and TRBJ2-1, with D hard to call. The germline gives CDR1 ENHRY, CDR2 SYGVKD. There are 12 residues in the CDR3. Trimming pared 6 bases from V and 6 bases from J, leaving 9 bases between. The chain's CDR3 is CAIRLQGNEQFF. The CDR3 coding sequence is TGTGCCATCAGACTACAAGGCAATGAGCAGTTCTTC.

This clonotype was seen a few times. This chain joins TRBV7-2 and TRBJ2-3; the D gene is possibly TRBD1 (6 bases). From germline, CDR1 is SGHTA and CDR2 FQGNSA. The V gene lost 4 bases and the J gene lost 6 bases, with 11 bases spanning the gap. The CDR3 runs to 13 residues. CDR3 protein: CASSSLDRDTQYF. CDR3 coding DNA: TGTGCCAGCAGCTCTCTAGACAGGGATACGCAGTATTTT.

This clonotype was counted only a few times. The chain links TRBV7-9 to TRBJ1-5; 9 positions match TRBD1. With 5 bases clipped from V and 2 bases from J, the junction kept 10 bases outside the gene matches. This CDR3 contains 17 residues. Germline CDR1 SEHNR, CDR2 FQNEAQ (reference sequence). The CDR3 DNA sequence: TGTGCCAGCAGCCGAGGACAGGGGAGCGAGGGCAATCAGCCCCAGCATTTT. Translating it yields CASSRGQGSEGNQPQHF.